This T cell receptor (beta chain) was profiled in a study of T-cell memory formation after mild COVID-19. Overall study: The study found TCR clusters largely donor specific.

In TCRdb, the 5' RACE reads were re-called with MiXCR into one record per CDR3 protein. The sample holds about 560,000 distinct CDR3 sequences, roughly a fifth seen once. Deletions cut 2 bases from V and 1 base from J, with 3 bases between. Germline V gene data show CDR1 as SQVTM and CDR2 as ANQGSEA. There are 11 residues in the CDR3. This clonotype was counted many times. The TCR comes from an adult woman who had mild COVID-19 (a few samples of this study predate the infection). Cell type and time point are not known. The material sequenced was PBMCs or a T cell subset sorted from them (not recorded which). The V call is TRBV29-1, the J call TRBJ2-7, with D hard to call. CDR3 bases: TGCAGCGTTGAATTGTCCTACGAGCAGTACTTC. Protein product: CSVELSYEQYF.